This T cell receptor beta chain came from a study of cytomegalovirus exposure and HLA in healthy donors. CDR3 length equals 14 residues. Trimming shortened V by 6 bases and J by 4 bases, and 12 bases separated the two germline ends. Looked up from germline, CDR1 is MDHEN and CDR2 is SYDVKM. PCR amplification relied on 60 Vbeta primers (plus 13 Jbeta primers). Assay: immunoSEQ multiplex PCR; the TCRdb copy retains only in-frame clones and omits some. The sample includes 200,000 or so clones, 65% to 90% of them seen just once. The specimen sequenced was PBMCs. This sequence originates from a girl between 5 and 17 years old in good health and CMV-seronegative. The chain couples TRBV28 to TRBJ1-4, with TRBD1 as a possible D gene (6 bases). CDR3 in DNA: TGTGCCAGCAGCAACAGGGCCGTTAATGAAAAACTGTTTTTT. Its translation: CASSNRAVNEKLFF.